The 18 T cell receptor beta chains listed next were all sequenced from one sample in a study of blood T cell repertoires in COVID-19. Clones were sequenced by immunoSEQ multiplex PCR, and TCRdb holds only the in-frame ones, with some missing. Seen here are approximately 89,000 clones, about 85% observed once, and the top ten hold about 5%. The sequencing input was peripheral blood. Every receptor here comes from a man between 65 and 80 years old with acute or convalescent COVID-19.

The CDR3, as DNA: TGTGCCAGCAGTGATTTACAGTTGGGGGGAGAGCAGTTCTTC. Its protein product is CASSDLQLGGEQFF. The chain is built from TRBV25-1 and TRBJ2-1, with a tentative D call TRBD2 (6 bases). Germline V gene sequence: CDR1 MGHDK, CDR2 SYGVNS. V was trimmed by 3 bases and J by 10 bases, leaving 16 bases between them. This CDR3 region has 14 residues. The variable domain in full, completed from reference TRBV25-1 and TRBJ2-1, reads EADIYQTPRYLVIGTGKKITLECSQTMGHDKMYWYQQDPGMELHLIHYSYGVNSTEKGDLSSESTVSRIRTEHFPLTLESARPSHTSQYLCASSDLQLGGEQFFGPGTRLTVL.

This clone was detected once. This rearrangement joins TRBV27 to TRBJ2-2, with 13 bases lining up with TRBD2. The J segment lost 10 bases and the V segment lost 6 bases, leaving 2 bases of the junction unmatched. The CDR3 totals 13 residues. CDR1 and CDR2 from the germline V gene are MNHEY and SMNVEV (reference sequence). The CDR3 DNA reads as TGTGCCAGCAGGGGACTAGCGGGGATGGAGCTGTTTTTT. It specifies CASRGLAGMELFF.

The rearrangement joins TRBV25-1 to TRBJ1-2; TRBD1 matches at 8 bases. Germline values: CDR1 MGHDK, CDR2 SYGVNS. With 1 base clipped from V and 4 bases from J, the junction kept 14 bases outside the gene matches. CDR3 size: 18 residues. DNA of the CDR3: TGTGCCAGCAGTGAATCGGGTGAACAGGGGGGAGCAAGCTATGGCTACACCTTC. It codes for CASSESGEQGGASYGYTF.

This rearrangement joins TRBV2 to TRBJ2-1; tentatively, D is TRBD2 (6 bases). V was pared by 7 bases and J by 5 bases, with 18 bases between. The CDR3 length is 15 residues. Germline V gives CDR1 SNHLY, CDR2 FYNNEI. CDR3: CASNFGVGLNNEQFF. The DNA of the CDR3 is TGTGCCAGCAACTTCGGGGTGGGACTTAACAATGAGCAGTTCTTC.

This chain links TRBV2 with TRBJ1-2, with 7 nucleotides matching TRBD1. V shed 1 base, J shed 5 bases, and the junction held 1 base outside the gene matches. Germline values: CDR1 SNHLY, CDR2 FYNNEI. The CDR3 runs 13 residues. CDR3 bases: TGTGCCAGCAGTGAAGGCAGGGGGTATGGCTACACCTTC. Encoded protein: CASSEGRGYGYTF.

This chain links TRBV2 with TRBJ1-2, with a possible D match to TRBD1 (5 bases). The V gene's germline CDR1 is SNHLY and CDR2 FYNNEI. The CDR3 length is 14 residues. Deletions cut 5 bases from V and 4 bases from J, with 14 bases between. CDR3 region: CASSREEGTYGYTF. CDR3 coding DNA: TGTGCCAGCAGTCGGGAGGAGGGGACCTATGGCTACACCTTC.

The chain uses TRBV15 and TRBJ2-5, with 9 bases lining up with TRBD1. With V trimmed by 0 bases and J by 1 base, 3 bases remained unmatched. The CDR3 spans 16 residues. The germline V gene encodes CDR1 LNHNV and CDR2 YYDKDF (reference sequence). The CDR3 loop is CATSREGTGFQETQYF. The CDR3 DNA follows: TGTGCCACCAGCAGAGAGGGGACAGGGTTCCAAGAGACCCAGTACTTC.

This chain uses TRBV5-1 with TRBJ1-4; D ambiguous. CDR1 is SGHRS and CDR2 is YFSETQ in the germline V gene. V was shortened by 3 bases and J by 10 bases, with 22 bases between the two germline ends. The CDR3 is 16 amino acids. The chain's CDR3 is CASSSGVAGVEGKLFF. The CDR3 DNA is TGCGCCAGCAGCTCCGGAGTGGCCGGGGTTGAGGGAAAACTGTTTTTT. The full variable domain, completed using reference TRBV5-1 and TRBJ1-4, is KAGVTQTPRYLIKTRGQQVTLSCSPISGHRSVSWYQQTPGQGLQFLFEYFSETQRNKGNFPGRFSGRQFSNSRSEMNVSTLELGDSALYLCASSSGVAGVEGKLFFGSGTQLSVL.

V gene TRBV7-9 combines with J gene TRBJ2-3; D gene unclear. Trimming shortened V by 1 base and J by 0 bases, and 8 bases separated the two germline ends. Germline CDR1 SEHNR, CDR2 FQNEAQ (reference sequence). The CDR3 totals 15 residues. CDR3 in DNA: TGTGCCAGCAGCTTAGGCGAGTCTAGCACAGATACGCAGTATTTT. Translating it yields CASSLGESSTDTQYF.

The count of this clone is one. The chain recombines TRBV19 with TRBJ1-4; tentatively, D is TRBD1 (5 bases). CDR1 is LNHDA, CDR2 SQIVND, per germline (reference sequence). This CDR3 has 13 amino acids. V lost 10 bases and J lost 7, with 16 bases in between. This chain's CDR3 is CATNRSPSEKLFF. The CDR3 DNA reads as TGTGCCACTAACAGGTCGCCGAGTGAAAAACTGTTTTTT.

This clone was seen once. The chain has TRBV19 and TRBJ1-5, with D possibly TRBD1 on 5 matching bases. Germline V gene sequence: CDR1 LNHDA, CDR2 SQIVND (reference sequence). The CDR3 extends over 17 amino acids. The V and J ends lost 3 bases and 3 bases respectively, with 18 bases between them. This CDR3 reads CASSMVWGRRPNQPQHF. The CDR3, as DNA: TGTGCCAGTAGTATGGTGTGGGGCAGGCGGCCCAATCAGCCCCAGCATTTT.

The chain couples TRBV5-1 to TRBJ1-6; 7 bases align to TRBD1. Germline CDR1 and CDR2: SGHRS and YFSETQ. The CDR3 extends over 17 amino acids. V gave up 4 bases and J gave up 4 bases; unmatched junction bases: 11. This CDR3 is CASSEGDSLLYNSPLHF. The CDR3, as DNA: TGCGCCAGCAGCGAGGGGGACAGTCTGCTATATAATTCACCCCTCCACTTT.

The chain recombines TRBV5-1 with TRBJ1-1, with 7 bases lining up with TRBD1. Germline CDR1 and CDR2: SGHRS and YFSETQ. CDR3 length: 15 amino acids. V shed 4 bases, J shed 1 base, and the junction held 7 bases outside the gene matches. The CDR3 sequence: CASSAEQGWNTEAFF. For the CDR3, the DNA is TGCGCCAGCAGCGCGGAACAGGGGTGGAACACTGAAGCTTTCTTT.

The rearrangement uses TRBV7-6 and TRBJ2-3; the match to TRBD2 covers 7 bases. The CDR3 is 16 residues long. The ends lost 1 base at V and 0 bases at J; junction bases unmatched: 4. Germline CDR1 is SGHVS and CDR2 is FNYEAQ. As DNA, the CDR3 is TGTGCCAGCAGCTTAGGGGGGGGTTCTAGCACAGATACGCAGTATTTT. Translation: CASSLGGGSSTDTQYF.

V is TRBV3-1 (or the pseudogene TRBV3-2) and J is TRBJ2-5, with 8 bases fitting TRBD2. The CDR3 runs to 14 residues. J gave up 4 bases and V 5 bases, and 6 bases lay outside the gene matches. The V gene's germline CDR1 is LGHDT and CDR2 YNNKEL (reference sequence). CDR3 protein: CASSGAGEGETQYF. As DNA, the CDR3 is TGTGCCAGCAGCGGAGCGGGGGAGGGAGAGACCCAGTACTTC.

The chain is built from TRBV6-5 and TRBJ1-3; 8 bases agree with TRBD1. This CDR3 comprises 16 residues. Losses at the gene ends were 0 bases for V and 3 bases for J; bases not matched to a gene: 4. Germline CDR1 MNHEY, CDR2 SVGAGI. DNA for the CDR3: TGTGCCAGCAGTTACTCGACAGGGGACTATGGAAACACCATATATTTT. Its translation: CASSYSTGDYGNTIYF.

This chain connects TRBV19 to TRBJ1-5; a weak D match, TRBD1 (5 bases). V was clipped by 0 bases and J by 1 base, with 7 bases between them. This CDR3 has 15 amino acids. CDR1 is LNHDA, CDR2 SQIVND, per germline (reference sequence). The CDR3 bases are TGTGCCAGTAGTATAGAGGGACTGAGCAATCAGCCCCAGCATTTT. It translates to CASSIEGLSNQPQHF.

This chain links TRBV7-6 with TRBJ2-1; 13 nucleotides match TRBD2. Looked up from germline, CDR1 is SGHVS and CDR2 is FNYEAQ. This CDR3 region has 17 residues. V lost 4 bases to trimming and J lost 1 base; unmatched junction nucleotides: 4. The CDR3 region has the DNA TGTGCCAGCAGCTGGACTAGCGGGGGATTTTCCTACAATGAGCAGTTCTTC. Protein sequence: CASSWTSGGFSYNEQFF.